Below, 26 T cell receptor beta chains from the same sample are listed, as sequenced in a study of T cell repertoires in cytomegalovirus infection (dated by TCRdb to between 2019 and 2020). For sequencing, an Illumina HiSeq 1500 was employed. TCRdb passed the public sequencing reads through fastp at Q25 and MiXCR, retaining productive beta sequences. Rows are combined by CDR3 protein, so each entry shows the most common genes and DNA. The sample has around 450,000 distinct CDR3 sequences on record, roughly 12% of them singletons. The top ten constitute 9.5% to 13% of the sample. The sequenced material came from PBMCs. These receptors were obtained from a human donor in good health (CMV status not recorded). Some clones in this sample may be carry-over from other donors' samples.

In its sample, this clonotype was seen many times. DNA of the CDR3: TGTGCCAGCAGCCAAGTACCACTAGCGGGAGCCGAGCAGTACTTC. This codes for CASSQVPLAGAEQYF. The gene calls are TRBV4-2 and TRBJ2-7; TRBD2 matches at 11 bases. The CDR3 runs to 15 residues. Germline V gene lookup returns CDR1 LGHNA and CDR2 YNFKEQ. The V gene end was trimmed by 1 base and the J gene end by 6 bases; junction bases not matched to a gene: 5.

This clonotype was counted at least ten times. This chain connects TRBV9 to TRBJ2-3, with 7 bases matching TRBD2. Germline loops: CDR1 SGDLS, CDR2 YYNGEE. The V and J ends lost 3 bases and 4 bases, in that order; junction bases with no gene match: 5. The CDR3 runs to 14 residues. CDR3: CASSDDSGPDTQYF. The CDR3 nucleotides read TGTGCCAGCAGCGATGATAGCGGGCCAGATACGCAGTATTTT.

There are many counts of this clonotype. The V call is TRBV7-6, the J call TRBJ2-3, with D possibly TRBD2 on 6 matching bases. CDR1 is SGHVS, CDR2 FNYEAQ, per germline. This CDR3 has 14 residues. Trimming cost V 2 bases and J 2 bases, with 8 bases left between them. The CDR3 loop is CASSLLGLTDTQYF. CDR3 nucleotides: TGTGCCAGCAGCTTACTGGGACTCACAGATACGCAGTATTTT.

V is TRBV2 and J is TRBJ2-3; TRBD2 might be the D (6 bases). This CDR3 is built from 14 residues. CDR1 SNHLY and CDR2 FYNNEI come from the germline V gene. Between the trimmed V and J ends, which lost 5 bases and 4 bases, there was a span of 13 bases. CDR3 DNA sequence: TGTGCCAGCAGTATAGCGGCCGGGGCAGATACGCAGTATTTT. Protein product: CASSIAAGADTQYF.

The genes are TRBV29-1 and TRBJ2-3, with 10 positions matching TRBD2. The CDR3 extends over 14 amino acids. In germline, CDR1 is SQVTM, CDR2 ANQGSEA. The V gene end was trimmed by 6 bases and the J gene end by 4 bases; junction bases not matched to a gene: 7. The CDR3 protein is CSVERGGRADTQYF. CDR3 sequence (DNA): TGCAGCGTCGAGCGGGGGGGCCGTGCAGATACGCAGTATTTT.

Concerning this clonotype itself: With a much larger clone just one base away, this may be a read error. This rearrangement joins TRBV7-1 to TRBJ1-2; the D gene is possibly TRBD1 (5 bases). TRBV7-1 is designated an ORF whose function remains uncertain. Deletions cut 3 bases from V and 2 bases from J, with 7 bases between. The CDR3 runs to 13 residues. Written as DNA, the CDR3 is TGTGCCAGCAGCTCTAGACAGAACTATGGCTACACCTTC. Translating gives CASSSRQNYGYTF.

This clonotype was observed a handful of times. The chain joins TRBV24-1 to TRBJ2-3, with a weak D call TRBD2 (5 bases). CDR3 size: 14 residues. Germline CDR1 reads KGHDR; CDR2 reads SFDVKD. Between the trimmed V and J ends, which lost 5 bases and 2 bases, there was a span of 10 bases. The CDR3 here is CATSGGGSTDTQYF. DNA of the CDR3: TGTGCCACCAGTGGTGGAGGTTCCACAGATACGCAGTATTTT.

This clonotype was counted at least ten times. The chain employs TRBV7-6 and TRBJ2-5, with D unclear. Germline loops: CDR1 SGHVS, CDR2 FNYEAQ. CDR3 length: 12 residues. V was clipped by 5 bases and J by 5 bases, with 9 bases between them. The CDR3 DNA follows: TGTGCCAGCAGCCCTAAACGGGAGACCCAGTACTTC. The encoded protein is CASSPKRETQYF.

V usage is TRBV28 and J usage is TRBJ2-7; 8 bases match TRBD2. CDR1 is MDHEN, CDR2 SYDVKM, per germline. Trimming removed 1 base from V and 6 bases from J; junction bases left unmatched: 5. This CDR3 has 14 residues. CDR3 nucleotides: TGTGCCAGCAGTTTATACGGGAGGGTTAGCGAGCAGTACTTC. Translation gives CASSLYGRVSEQYF.

This clonotype was picked up many times. V usage is TRBV27 and J usage is TRBJ2-1; the match to TRBD1 covers 7 bases. V shed 4 bases and J 7 bases; nucleotides not matched to a gene: 4. Germline CDR1 is MNHEY and CDR2 is SMNVEV (reference sequence). The CDR3 extends over 13 amino acids. CDR3: CASSYNRGNEQFF. CDR3 nucleotides: TGTGCCAGCAGTTACAACAGGGGAAATGAGCAGTTCTTC.

On this clonotype: A much larger clone lies a single base off, so this may be a read error. This sequence joins TRBV19 and TRBJ2-2; TRBD2 is a possible D gene (7 bases). In germline, CDR1 is LNHDA, CDR2 SQIVND (reference sequence). This CDR3 region has 16 residues. CDR3 in amino acids: CPSSSPGGKGAGELFF. CDR3 DNA: TGTCCCAGTAGTAGCCCCGGGGGGAAGGGGGCCGGGGAGCTGTTTTTT.

The chain carries TRBV24-1 and TRBJ1-2, with D possibly being TRBD1 (5 bases). The CDR3 is made up of 14 amino acids. Trimming stripped 3 bases from V and 6 bases from J, with 13 bases between. The V gene's germline CDR1 is KGHDR and CDR2 SFDVKD. The DNA for the CDR3 is TGTGCCACCAGTGATCCCGGACGAGGGGATGGCTACACCTTC. Translating gives CATSDPGRGDGYTF.

This clonotype appeared a few times. The J gene is TRBJ1-1, the V gene TRBV15, with D perhaps TRBD1 (5 bases). V lost 3 bases and J lost 3, with 11 bases in between. CDR1 LNHNV and CDR2 YYDKDF come from the germline V gene (reference sequence). The CDR3 sequence is 14 residues long. CDR3 DNA: TGTGCCACCAGCAGGTTCAGGGTAGACACTGAAGCTTTCTTT. Protein sequence: CATSRFRVDTEAFF.

This clonotype showed up many times. The rearrangement joins TRBV28 to TRBJ2-1, with D unclear. The CDR3 is made up of 14 amino acids. Trimming removed 5 bases from V and 9 bases from J, with 17 bases in between. Germline-derived CDR1 and CDR2 are MDHEN and SYDVKM. The CDR3 region has the DNA TGTGCCAGCAGTCAACCCCCGGTAGATATTGAGCAGTTCTTC. Its protein is CASSQPPVDIEQFF.

This clonotype showed up many times. The chain has TRBV27 and TRBJ2-4; D possibly corresponds to TRBD2 (6 bases). V gave up 5 bases and J gave up 7 bases, with 18 bases separating them. The germline gives CDR1 MNHEY, CDR2 SMNVEV (reference sequence). CDR3 length equals 15 residues. CDR3 sequence reads: CASSPKTSVTNIQYF. DNA of the CDR3: TGTGCCAGCAGTCCCAAGACTAGTGTAACGAACATTCAGTACTTC.

This clonotype was seen a few times. The chain's CDR3 is CATQGEIYGYTF. The CDR3 nucleotides are TGTGCCACCCAGGGGGAAATCTATGGCTACACCTTC. J is TRBJ1-2 and V is TRBV28, with 7 bases identical to TRBD1. Trimming at V came to 10 bases and at J to 4 bases, leaving 6 bases not matched to a gene. Germline V gives CDR1 MDHEN, CDR2 SYDVKM. The CDR3 covers 12 residues.

This clonotype has ten or more counts. The rearrangement uses TRBV7-8 and TRBJ2-2; D ambiguous. Germline assignment: CDR1 SGHVS and CDR2 FQNEAQ. V was cut by 0 bases and J by 3 bases, with 5 bases left in between. This CDR3 has 14 residues. The CDR3 DNA reads as TGTGCCAGCAGCTTAGCGCCTTACACCGGGGAGCTGTTTTTT. This codes for CASSLAPYTGELFF.

The V gene is TRBV10-2, the J gene TRBJ2-1; D call uncertain. The germline gives CDR1 WSHSY, CDR2 SAAADI. This CDR3 spans 13 amino acids. V was trimmed by 5 bases and J by 3 bases, leaving 8 bases between them. The CDR3 loop reads CASSKSYYNEQFF. In nucleotides, the CDR3 is TGCGCCAGCAGTAAGAGCTACTACAATGAGCAGTTCTTC.

This clonotype was observed a handful of times. The chain is built from TRBV20-1 and TRBJ2-3; D remains ambiguous. The CDR3 loop spans 14 amino acids. The V gene's germline CDR1 is DFQATT and CDR2 SNEGSKA (reference sequence). V was clipped by 6 bases and J by 2 bases, with 15 bases between them. CDR3 sequence reads: CSARPRENTDTQYF. The CDR3 region has the DNA TGCAGTGCCCGTCCTAGAGAGAACACAGATACGCAGTATTTT.

This clonotype was observed many times. The chain recombines TRBV20-1 with TRBJ1-1; D might be TRBD1 (6 bases). Trimming shortened V by 6 bases and J by 2 bases, and 19 bases separated the two germline ends. Germline CDR1 reads DFQATT; CDR2 reads SNEGSKA (reference sequence). This CDR3 spans 15 amino acids. The DNA of the CDR3 is TGCAGTGCCGCGCGGATGACAGGTATAAACACTGAAGCTTTCTTT. As protein: CSAARMTGINTEAFF.

In its sample, this clonotype was seen many times. The rearrangement links TRBV15 to TRBJ2-5; D unclear. The CDR3 loop spans 14 amino acids. Trimming cost V 0 bases and J 1 base, with 6 bases left between them. Per the germline V gene, CDR1 is LNHNV and CDR2 is YYDKDF (reference sequence). CDR3 protein: CATSRDKAQETQYF. In nucleotides, the CDR3 is TGTGCCACCAGCAGAGATAAGGCCCAAGAGACCCAGTACTTC. Full variable domain (missing parts from reference TRBV15 and TRBJ2-5): DAMVIQNPRYQVTQFGKPVTLSCSQTLNHNVMYWYQQKSSQAPKLLFHYYDKDFNNEADTPDNFQSRRPNTSFCFLDIRSPGLGDTAMYLCATSRDKAQETQYFGPGTRLLVL.

This clonotype appeared many times. The conserved final phenylalanine or tryptophan is absent from the CDR3, which likely points to a read error. No DNA is shown, since the ends of the CDR3 on it are uncertain; the CDR3 is the one TCRdb lists. This sequence joins TRBV12-3 or TRBV12-4 and TRBJ1-3. The CDR3 is 9 residues long, ends included. The CDR3: CASTLPFFV.

This clonotype has at least ten counts. The chain combines TRBV4-2 with TRBJ2-7; possibly TRBD2 for D (7 bases). The V end was cut by 1 base, the J end by 2 bases, with 15 bases between. Germline assignment: CDR1 LGHNA and CDR2 YNFKEQ. The CDR3 covers 16 residues. The CDR3 is CASSQAGGQGTYEQYF. The CDR3 DNA reads TGTGCCAGCAGCCAAGCCGGGGGGCAGGGAACCTACGAGCAGTACTTC.

This clonotype was seen only a few times. V usage is TRBV19 and J usage is TRBJ1-1; unclear D gene. The CDR3 runs 11 residues. The germline V gene has CDR1 LNHDA and CDR2 SQIVND (reference sequence). Trimming removed 3 bases from V and 8 bases from J, with 7 bases in between. The DNA of the CDR3 is TGTGCCAGTAGTATCGGTAAGGAAGCTTTCTTT. Protein sequence: CASSIGKEAFF.

This clonotype appeared many times. The chain carries TRBV28 and TRBJ2-5, with a possible D match to TRBD1 (6 bases). The germline V gene has CDR1 MDHEN and CDR2 SYDVKM. This CDR3 comprises 16 residues. The V gene lost 0 bases and the J gene lost 2 bases, with 13 bases spanning the gap. CDR3 residues: CASSLWGAGSQETQYF. The CDR3 nucleotides read TGTGCCAGCAGTTTATGGGGGGCAGGGTCACAAGAGACCCAGTACTTC.

This clonotype has a count of ten or more. The V call is TRBV7-9, the J call TRBJ2-7, with 7 bases lining up with TRBD1. This CDR3 is 15 amino acids long. CDR1 SEHNR and CDR2 FQNEAQ come from the germline V gene (reference sequence). Trimming removed 2 bases from V and 0 bases from J; junction bases left unmatched: 4. The CDR3 nucleotides are TGTGCCAGCAGCTTACCTGGGACAGCCTCCTACGAGCAGTACTTC. This translates into CASSLPGTASYEQYF.